A selection of T cell receptor beta chains follows, all from one sample in a study of blood T cell repertoires in COVID-19. The repertoire was sequenced with immunoSEQ multiplex PCR; TCRdb's copy has only in-frame clones and lacks some. This table has approximately 230,000 clones, approximately 90% appearing once. Input material: PBMCs or T cells enriched from blood (not recorded which). These receptors were obtained from a man aged 18 to 30 who had recovered from COVID-19. Each CDR3 is given with its conserved first and last residue. The D gene is left open where the match is weak. Size is omitted from some rows. Given values are once, few, many or a class for expanded clones.

J gene: TRBJ2-6; clone size: NA; D gene: NA; V gene: TRBV4-1; CDR3 protein: CASSQVVDVLTF; CDR3 DNA: TGCGCCAGCAGCCAAGTGGTAGACGTCCTGACTTTC
J gene: TRBJ2-3; clone size: NA; D gene: NA; V gene: TRBV7-9; CDR3 protein: CASSKLVSTDTQYF; CDR3 DNA: TGTGCCAGCAGCAAGCTCGTTAGCACAGATACGCAGTATTTT
J gene: TRBJ1-5; clone size: NA; D gene: NA; V gene: TRBV2; CDR3 protein: CASTGRSGVGQPQHF; CDR3 DNA: TGTGCCAGCACGGGGCGATCAGGGGTAGGGCAGCCCCAGCATTTT
J gene: TRBJ1-1; clone size: NA; D gene: TRBD1; V gene: TRBV19; CDR3 protein: CASSTPGGTEAFF; CDR3 DNA: TGTGCCAGTAGTACCCCAGGGGGAACTGAAGCTTTCTTT
J gene: TRBJ2-1; clone size: NA; D gene: TRBD2; V gene: TRBV5-4; CDR3 protein: CASSLGSGGAVSYNEQFF; CDR3 DNA: TGTGCCAGCAGCTTGGGTAGCGGGGGGGCCGTTTCCTACAATGAGCAGTTCTTC
J gene: TRBJ1-2; clone size: NA; D gene: TRBD1; V gene: TRBV6-1; CDR3 protein: CASSEGQGVHYGYTF; CDR3 DNA: TGTGCCAGCAGTGAAGGACAGGGGGTCCACTATGGCTACACCTTC
J gene: TRBJ2-1; clone size: NA; D gene: TRBD1; V gene: TRBV30; CDR3 protein: CAGDRGANEQFF; CDR3 DNA: TGTGCCGGGGACAGGGGTGCGAATGAGCAGTTCTTC
J gene: TRBJ2-7; clone size: NA; D gene: NA; V gene: TRBV2; CDR3 protein: CASTPGAEPGIYEQYF; CDR3 DNA: TGTGCCAGCACCCCCGGAGCGGAACCCGGAATCTACGAGCAGTACTTC
J gene: TRBJ2-3; clone size: NA; D gene: TRBD1; V gene: TRBV2; CDR3 protein: CASSGWRLRQGIGTDTQYF; CDR3 DNA: TGTGCCAGCAGTGGCTGGAGATTACGACAGGGGATAGGTACAGATACGCAGTATTTT
J gene: TRBJ2-7; clone size: NA; D gene: NA; V gene: TRBV19; CDR3 protein: CASSIEDRNEQYF; CDR3 DNA: TGTGCCAGTAGTATAGAAGACAGGAACGAGCAGTACTTC
J gene: TRBJ2-7; clone size: NA; D gene: TRBD1; V gene: TRBV13; CDR3 protein: CASSLGDRVGEQYF; CDR3 DNA: TGTGCCAGCAGCTTAGGGGACAGGGTGGGCGAGCAGTACTTC
J gene: TRBJ1-2; clone size: NA; D gene: TRBD1; V gene: TRBV27; CDR3 protein: CASSSDRGYYGYTF; CDR3 DNA: TGTGCCAGCAGTTCGGACAGGGGGTACTATGGCTACACCTTC
J gene: TRBJ2-1; clone size: few; D gene: TRBD2; V gene: TRBV6-5; CDR3 protein: CASSPPLAGVNEQFF; CDR3 DNA: TGTGCCAGCAGTCCGCCTCTAGCGGGAGTGAATGAGCAGTTCTTC
J gene: TRBJ2-7; clone size: NA; D gene: TRBD2; V gene: TRBV27; CDR3 protein: CASSPPQGSGRVYEQYF; CDR3 DNA: TGTGCCAGCAGTCCACCACAAGGGAGCGGGAGAGTCTACGAGCAGTACTTC
J gene: TRBJ1-3; clone size: NA; D gene: NA; V gene: TRBV5-1; CDR3 protein: CASRSGTGNTIYF; CDR3 DNA: TGCGCCAGCAGGTCCGGGACAGGAAACACCATATATTTT
J gene: TRBJ2-1; clone size: NA; D gene: TRBD2; V gene: TRBV5-4; CDR3 protein: CASSLEALAGGYNEQFF; CDR3 DNA: TGTGCCAGCAGCTTGGAGGCACTAGCGGGAGGCTACAATGAGCAGTTCTTC
J gene: TRBJ2-5; clone size: NA; D gene: NA; V gene: TRBV4-1; CDR3 protein: CASSQDRTSETQYF; CDR3 DNA: TGCGCCAGCAGCCAAGATCGGACTTCGGAGACCCAGTACTTC
J gene: TRBJ2-3; clone size: NA; D gene: TRBD2; V gene: TRBV5-4; CDR3 protein: CASSPSGGVGTQYF; CDR3 DNA: TGTGCCAGCAGCCCAAGCGGGGGGGTGGGTACGCAGTATTTT
J gene: TRBJ2-5; clone size: NA; D gene: NA; V gene: TRBV7-2; CDR3 protein: CASSLESSISETQYF; CDR3 DNA: TGTGCCAGCAGCTTAGAGTCTAGCATTTCAGAGACCCAGTACTTC
J gene: TRBJ1-1; clone size: NA; D gene: NA; V gene: TRBV27; CDR3 protein: CASGPSTAMNTEAFF; CDR3 DNA: TGTGCCAGCGGACCTTCGACAGCCATGAACACTGAAGCTTTCTTT
J gene: TRBJ2-7; clone size: NA; D gene: NA; V gene: TRBV6-5; CDR3 protein: CASSQPGGSYEQYF; CDR3 DNA: TGTGCCAGCAGTCAACCAGGTGGTTCCTACGAGCAGTACTTC